This T cell receptor beta chain was sequenced in a study of shared clonotypes between healthy human individuals (dated by TCRdb to 2019 to 2021). Regarding the complete study: Three men and a couple of women, aged 18 to 49 years, made up the cohort. For each donor, three plates each were used for CD4 naive and CD4 memory, two plates were used for CD8 naive, and one plate was used for CD8 memory. The study deeply sequenced blood TCR repertoires of five healthy adults to estimate repertoire size and the extent of clonotype sharing between individuals. Different laboratories and diverse techniques were used to prepare libraries and sequence TCR repertoires, to increase sequencing depth and limit assay-specific biases. Leukapheresis yielded between about 0.85 and 9 billion PBMCs per donor.

Donors were healthy HIV-negative adults with no recently reported acute infections or vaccinations. All donors were Caucasian adults living in Nashville, Tennessee, USA. CD4+ T cells were enriched by magnetic negative selection, after which naive cells were positively selected on CD45RA and the negative fraction was taken as the memory subset. Blood was obtained by leukapheresis, after which PBMCs were separated by Ficoll-Histopaque density gradient centrifugation and cryopreserved in liquid nitrogen vapor phase. Analytical flow cytometry was used to check the purity and quantity of each magnetically sorted T cell population. Genomic DNA was isolated from every sorted fraction and measured by UV absorbance on a Nanodrop 2000c. The paper's findings and limits, for the study overall: Pairwise subsampling indicated that sequencing depth was expected to affect the degree of clonotype sharing among donors. The genetic and exposure-history diversity represented was limited by the small number of donors. Sampling was restricted to blood, and TCR repertoires in tissues likely differ from the TCR repertoires found in blood. Clonotypes shared by all four sorted-subset donors showed higher generation probabilities than non-shared clonotypes. Even with the large sequencing depth, rarefaction of the sorted-subset datasets indicated that sequencing was incomplete. Naive subsets generally had larger estimated clonotype richness than memory subsets. Sharing across a handful of donors was observed for about 4.8% of naive CD4, over 3% of naive CD8, over 2% of memory CD4, and less than 0.45% of memory CD8 clonotypes.

Remarks on this clone: Its antigen has not been determined. No quality values exist for individual bases; no much larger clone is one base distant. Other DNA sequences within the sample encode an identical CDR3.

The CDR3 starts with the cysteine, ends with the phenylalanine, and has 11 residues. Solely the CDR3 DNA is kept, with 33 bases framed from the first base. CDR1 and CDR2, looked up from the germline V gene, are SNHLY and FYNNEI. V is shortened by 4 bases, J by 5 bases, and the region joining them spans 3 bases. Using the deep immunoSEQ assay, TCR CDR3 regions were amplified from genomic DNA by multiplex PCR. Extracted genomic DNA from each cell subset was spread evenly across all wells of several immunoSEQ 96-well plates, with each plate serving as a replicate. Each replicate PCR for sorted subsets received around 200 ng genomic DNA, equal to tens of thousands of T cell genomes. The purified libraries were quantified using a Qubit 3.0 fluorometer, sized with a Bioanalyzer 2100, and then quantified again using the KAPA Library Quantification kit. Every immunoSEQ 96-well plate was sequenced on a separate single-read 150-cycle Illumina NextSeq 550 flow cell. The study's own analysis went as follows. Because only junctional sequences without quality scores were contained in the immunoSEQ output, filtering matching that applied to full-length reads could not be performed. To assign V/J genes and CDR3, sequences were annotated against IMGT germline references using PyIR, a Python wrapper for IgBLAST v1.9. Reads were filtered out if the reads had weak V/J assignments (E-value above 1e-6), no CDR3, stop codons, out-of-frame junctions, or ambiguous translated residues. A V3J clonotype was defined by an identical inferred V gene, J gene, and CDR3 amino acid sequence. Percentage overlap between repertoires was computed as shared unique clonotypes divided by the size of the smaller repertoire. RTK rarefaction, the Chao1 estimator, and Recon v2.1 estimates of unobserved clonotypes were used to assess repertoire richness. Generation probabilities were computed with OLGA for all TCRbeta clonotypes obtained by the gDNA method from four donors. Not all clones reach the TCRdb copy of this immuneACCESS table, which keeps in-frame sequences only. Checked studies attribute under half of the gap to unresolved V genes and leave the rest unexplained. V and J calls and clone size are copied from that table; D and trimming were computed from the DNA. A total of 2 million to 3 million clones appear in this sample, under 95% of them only once. Together, the top ten hold more than 0.35% of the sample.

The clonotype comes from a man aged 18 to 29 in good health. Some clones in this sample may be carry-over from other donors' samples. The V and J segments used are TRBV2 and TRBJ2-1; a confident D gene designation cannot be given. Sample: naive CD4+ T cells from PBMCs. The cell subset or site label, read with the paper, signifies: CD45RA+ positively selected. The CDR3: CASSVHNEQFF. The DNA reads TGTGCCAGCAGTGTACACAATGAGCAGTTCTTC.